In its sample, the clone carrying this T cell receptor beta chain was seen once. Its specificity is not known. The CDR3 is 14 residues long. Per germline, CDR1 SGHNT and CDR2 YYREEE (reference sequence). Trimming stripped 3 bases from V and 6 bases from J, with 13 bases between. The data were produced by immunoSEQ multiplex PCR, yet TCRdb's version contains in-frame clones alone and is incomplete. Of 6,500 or so clones in the sample, around 90% were seen once. This specimen comes from a study of hypomethylating agent response in myelodysplastic syndrome. For the study at large: Patients received azacitidine (about 70% of the 11) or decitabine (3 of 11). General study points: The MDS versus healthy comparison may be affected by non-age-matched controls.

Here the sequenced sample was bone marrow, taken before or after starting hypomethylating agent treatment for myelodysplastic syndrome (not recorded which). The gene calls are TRBV5-4 and TRBJ2-1; no clear D gene. This receptor was identified in a human donor with myelodysplastic syndrome. The CDR3 here is CASSSLDTLNEQFF. CDR3 DNA: TGTGCCAGCAGCTCGTTAGACACGCTCAATGAGCAGTTCTTC.